This T cell receptor (beta chain) was observed in a study of Ad26.COV2.S vaccination and SARS-CoV-2 variants. Method: immunoSEQ multiplex PCR; TCRdb's copy keeps in-frame clones and lacks some. The sample contains 300,000 to 450,000 clones, about 91% of which appear only once. In regard to this clone: Its antigen is still unknown. Additional DNA sequences in this sample encode the identical CDR3.

Study-wide points: The study found similar non-spike TCR breadth in vaccine and placebo recipients. The TCR-based breadth and depth measures might underestimate overall T cell responses.

The TCR originated in a human donor who had recovered from COVID-19. The sample was peripheral blood, taken after recovery from COVID-19.

CDR3: CASSPPGTGAYGYTF. Here the CDR3 DNA reads TGTGCCAGCTCACCACCGGGGACAGGGGCCTATGGCTACACCTTC. This chain joins TRBV18 and TRBJ1-2, with 10 bases matching TRBD1. Trimming removed 0 bases from V and 4 bases from J; junction bases left unmatched: 2. This CDR3 comprises 15 residues. The germline V gene encodes CDR1 KGHSH and CDR2 LQKENI.